This is a list of T cell receptor beta chains from one sample in a study of T-cell reconstitution after alpha-beta-depleted transplantation in children. MiXCR, applied by TCRdb to the PCR reads, yields one record per CDR3 protein. The sample shows over 550,000 distinct CDR3 sequences, over 9.5% of them seen only once. The material sequenced was PBMCs from the stem cell graft donor, taken from the stem cell graft. These receptors originate from a human donor who donated a stem cell graft to a child with acute myeloid leukemia. Both conserved end residues are part of each CDR3. Fields, in order: J gene, V gene, clone size, D gene, CDR3 protein, CDR3 DNA. D genes are given only for firm matches. Expanded clones are given a class, and other clones once, few, many or no size at all.

TRBJ2-3 | TRBV6-4 | NA | NA | CASSPTYGTDTQYF | TGTGCCAGCAGTCCAACGTACGGCACAGATACGCAGTATTTT
TRBJ1-1 | TRBV5-1 | few | NA | CASSYEGTEAFF | TGCGCCAGCAGTTATGAGGGTACTGAAGCTTTCTTT
TRBJ2-1 | TRBV6-1 | NA | TRBD2 | CASGATSGGRGEQFF | TGTGCCAGCGGTGCCACGAGCGGGGGAAGGGGTGAGCAGTTCTTC
TRBJ2-1 | TRBV4-3 | NA | NA | CASSQAGVDSKQFF | TGCGCCAGCAGCCAAGCGGGGGTTGATTCGAAGCAGTTCTTC
TRBJ2-1 | TRBV2 | few | NA | CASSDRAASYNEQFF | TGTGCCAGCAGTGATAGGGCGGCCTCCTACAATGAGCAGTTCTTC
TRBJ2-1 | TRBV9 | NA | NA | CASSTRAESYNEQFF | TGTGCCAGCAGCACCCGGGCCGAATCCTATAATGAGCAGTTCTTC
TRBJ2-1 | TRBV7-9 | few | NA | CASSLSRLAIYNEQFF | TGTGCCAGCAGCTTAAGTCGGCTAGCGATCTACAATGAGCAGTTCTTC
TRBJ1-1 | TRBV27 | NA | TRBD1 | CASRGTGRAEAFF | TGTGCCAGCAGGGGGACAGGGAGGGCTGAAGCTTTCTTT
TRBJ2-7 | TRBV4-3 | many | TRBD1 | CASTRDRGYEQYF | TGCGCCAGCACCCGGGACAGGGGCTACGAGCAGTACTTC
TRBJ2-1 | TRBV11-2 | many | TRBD1 | CASSSQTGGTSYNEQFF | TGTGCCAGCAGCTCTCAAACAGGGGGTACCTCCTACAATGAGCAGTTCTTC
TRBJ2-3 | TRBV7-3 | many | NA | CASSLVAADTQYF | TGTGCCAGCAGCTTAGTAGCGGCAGATACGCAGTATTTT
TRBJ2-7 | TRBV7-8 | many | NA | CASTLRAESYEQYF | TGTGCCAGCACTTTAAGGGCGGAGTCCTACGAGCAGTACTTC
TRBJ2-1 | TRBV20-1 | NA | TRBD1 | CSARPGQGSGNEQFF | TGCAGTGCTAGACCGGGACAGGGGTCCGGCAATGAGCAGTTCTTC
TRBJ2-3 | TRBV12-3/TRBV12-4 | many | NA | CASRSMASTDTQYF | TGTGCCAGCAGATCCATGGCTAGCACAGATACGCAGTATTTT
TRBJ2-7 | TRBV7-9 | few | NA | CASSSQAGVSYEQYF | TGTGCCAGCAGTTCCCAAGCAGGGGTCTCCTACGAGCAGTACTTC
TRBJ2-5 | TRBV20-1 | NA | TRBD1 | CSAILGQGAYQETQYF | TGCAGTGCTATCCTAGGACAGGGGGCATACCAAGAGACCCAGTACTTC
TRBJ2-7 | TRBV20-1 | NA | NA | CSARFNEQYF | TGCAGTGCTAGGTTTAACGAGCAGTACTTC
TRBJ2-7 | TRBV20-1 | few | TRBD2 | CSASAGTSAYEQYF | TGCAGTGCTAGCGCAGGGACTAGCGCGTACGAGCAGTACTTC
TRBJ1-3 | TRBV20-1 | few | NA | CSATGPEGNTIYF | TGCAGTGCTACGGGGCCTGAGGGAAACACCATATATTTT
TRBJ2-1 | TRBV24-1 | many | TRBD1 | CATSAPGSGGIYNEQFF | TGTGCCACCAGTGCCCCAGGCTCAGGGGGCATATACAATGAGCAGTTCTTC
TRBJ1-2 | TRBV27 | few | TRBD1 | CASSFQFSGGKNGYTF | TGTGCCAGCAGTTTTCAGTTTTCAGGGGGCAAAAATGGCTACACCTTC
TRBJ2-1 | TRBV10-3 | NA | TRBD2 | CAIRAALADYNEQFF | TGTGCCATCAGGGCCGCGCTAGCGGATTACAATGAGCAGTTCTTC
TRBJ2-5 | TRBV12-3/TRBV12-4 | many | NA | CASSLAGAHQETQYF | TGTGCCAGCAGTTTAGCGGGAGCGCACCAAGAGACCCAGTACTTC
TRBJ2-3 | TRBV20-1 | few | TRBD2 | CSAFTSGLDSRRGQYF | TGCAGTGCTTTCACCTCGGGACTAGATTCCAGGCGGGGGCAGTATTTT
TRBJ1-1 | TRBV5-1 | few | NA | CASSDHDMNTEAFF | TGCGCCAGCAGCGACCATGACATGAACACTGAAGCTTTCTTT
TRBJ2-3 | TRBV29-1 | many | NA | CSVDSLAGFDTQYF | TGCAGCGTTGATTCGTTAGCCGGGTTTGATACGCAGTATTTT
TRBJ2-3 | TRBV20-1 | few | TRBD2 | CSAPGGTSGRDTQYF | TGCAGTGCTCCCGGGGGGACTAGCGGGAGAGATACGCAGTATTTT
TRBJ1-6 | TRBV2 | NA | NA | CASSSFPSPLHF | TGTGCCAGCAGTAGTTTCCCTTCACCCCTCCACTTT
TRBJ2-1 | TRBV25-1 | NA | NA | CAIPRGWTGNEQFF | TGTGCCATTCCCCGAGGATGGACTGGCAATGAGCAGTTCTTC
TRBJ2-1 | TRBV7-9 | few | TRBD2 | CASSPWTSGRLNEQFF | TGTGCCAGCAGTCCTTGGACTAGCGGGAGGCTCAATGAGCAGTTCTTC
TRBJ1-2 | TRBV5-6 | many | NA | CASSFDQGTYGYTF | TGTGCCAGCAGCTTCGATCAGGGGACCTATGGCTACACCTTC
TRBJ2-5 | TRBV12-3/TRBV12-4 | many | TRBD1 | CASRGTGKETQYF | TGTGCCAGCAGAGGGACAGGGAAGGAGACCCAGTACTTC
TRBJ2-2 | TRBV20-1 | few | NA | CSAPKRGANTGELFF | TGCAGTGCTCCCAAACGCGGGGCCAACACCGGGGAGCTGTTTTTT
TRBJ2-1 | TRBV20-1 | few | NA | CSARVLGVSSYNEQFF | TGCAGTGCTAGAGTTCTCGGAGTTTCCTCCTACAATGAGCAGTTCTTC
TRBJ2-1 | TRBV4-2 | few | TRBD2 | CASSLRDYDPYNEQFF | TGTGCCAGCAGCCTCCGGGACTACGACCCCTACAATGAGCAGTTCTTC
TRBJ2-1 | TRBV10-3 | NA | TRBD2 | CAISGSSGTSSSNEQFF | TGTGCCATCAGTGGCTCGTCCGGGACTAGTTCTTCCAATGAGCAGTTCTTC
TRBJ2-2 | TRBV20-1 | NA | NA | CSASRRDTGELFF | TGCAGTGCTAGCCGTCGGGACACCGGGGAGCTGTTTTTT
TRBJ1-1 | TRBV9 | many | NA | CASSNVGTEAFF | TGTGCCAGCAGCAATGTAGGGACTGAAGCTTTCTTT
TRBJ2-1 | TRBV24-1 | many | NA | CATSDPGAPNSNEQFF | TGTGCCACCAGTGATCCAGGGGCCCCAAACTCCAATGAGCAGTTCTTC
TRBJ1-6 | TRBV4-3 | NA | NA | CASSLGMVFNSPLHF | TGCGCCAGCAGCCTAGGGATGGTGTTTAATTCACCCCTCCACTTT
TRBJ2-2 | TRBV20-1 | NA | NA | CSASARNTGELFF | TGCAGTGCTAGTGCACGAAACACCGGGGAGCTGTTTTTT
TRBJ2-1 | TRBV3-1 | few | TRBD2 | CASSSREGLSNEQFF | TGTGCCAGCAGCTCGCGGGAGGGCCTTTCCAATGAGCAGTTCTTC
TRBJ2-1 | TRBV27 | NA | TRBD1 | CASSPWTGGAGEQFF | TGTGCCAGCAGTCCCTGGACAGGGGGGGCCGGTGAGCAGTTCTTC
TRBJ2-3 | TRBV14 | many | NA | CASSQDLEDTQYF | TGTGCCAGCAGCCAAGATCTCGAAGATACGCAGTATTTT
TRBJ1-2 | TRBV7-2 | NA | NA | CASSPGHRPDYGYTF | TGTGCCAGCAGCCCGGGGCACAGGCCGGACTATGGCTACACCTTC